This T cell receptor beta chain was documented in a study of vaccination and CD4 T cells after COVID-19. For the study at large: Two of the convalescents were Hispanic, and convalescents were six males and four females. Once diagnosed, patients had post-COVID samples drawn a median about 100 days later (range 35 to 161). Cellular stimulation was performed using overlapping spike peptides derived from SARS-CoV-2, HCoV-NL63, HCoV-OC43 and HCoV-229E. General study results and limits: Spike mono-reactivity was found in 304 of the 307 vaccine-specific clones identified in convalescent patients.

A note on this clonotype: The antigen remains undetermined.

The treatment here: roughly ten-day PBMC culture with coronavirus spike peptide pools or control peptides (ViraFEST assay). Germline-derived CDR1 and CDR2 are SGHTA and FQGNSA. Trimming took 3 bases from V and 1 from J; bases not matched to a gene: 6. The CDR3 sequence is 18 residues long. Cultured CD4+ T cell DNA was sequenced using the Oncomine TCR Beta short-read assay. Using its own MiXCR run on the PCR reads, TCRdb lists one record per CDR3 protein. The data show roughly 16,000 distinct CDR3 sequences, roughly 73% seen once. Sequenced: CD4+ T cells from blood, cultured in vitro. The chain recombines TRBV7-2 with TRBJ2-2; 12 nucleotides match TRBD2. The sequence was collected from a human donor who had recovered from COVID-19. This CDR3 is CASSLPRTSGKNTGELFF. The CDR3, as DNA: TGTGCCAGCAGCTTGCCTAGGACTAGCGGGAAGAACACCGGGGAGCTGTTTTTT.